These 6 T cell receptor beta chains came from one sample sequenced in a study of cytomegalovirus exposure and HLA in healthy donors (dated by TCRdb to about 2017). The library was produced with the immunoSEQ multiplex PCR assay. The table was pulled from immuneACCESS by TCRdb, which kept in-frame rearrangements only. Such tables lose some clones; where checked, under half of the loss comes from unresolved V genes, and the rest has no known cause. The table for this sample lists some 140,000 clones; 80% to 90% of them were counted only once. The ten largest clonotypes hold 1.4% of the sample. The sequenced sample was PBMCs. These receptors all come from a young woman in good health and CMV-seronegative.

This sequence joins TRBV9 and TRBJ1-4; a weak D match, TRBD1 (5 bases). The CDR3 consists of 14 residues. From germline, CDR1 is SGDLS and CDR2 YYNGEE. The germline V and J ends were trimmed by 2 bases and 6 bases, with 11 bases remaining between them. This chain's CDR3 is CASSVGGIHEKLFF. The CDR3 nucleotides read TGTGCCAGCAGCGTGGGGGGGATTCATGAAAAACTGTTTTTT.

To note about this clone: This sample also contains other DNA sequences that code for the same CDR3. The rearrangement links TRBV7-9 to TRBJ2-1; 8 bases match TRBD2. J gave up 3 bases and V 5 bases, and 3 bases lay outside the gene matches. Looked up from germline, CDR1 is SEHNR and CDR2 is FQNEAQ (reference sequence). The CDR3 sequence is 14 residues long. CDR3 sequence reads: CASSLTSGYNEQFF. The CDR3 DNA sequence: TGTGCCAGCAGCCTAACTAGCGGCTACAATGAGCAGTTCTTC.

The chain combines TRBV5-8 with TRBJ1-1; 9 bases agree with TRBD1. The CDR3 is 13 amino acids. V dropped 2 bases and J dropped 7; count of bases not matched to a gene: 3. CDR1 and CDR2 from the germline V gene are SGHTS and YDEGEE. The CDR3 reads CASSFGQGLEAFF. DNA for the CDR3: TGTGCCAGCAGCTTCGGACAGGGGCTTGAAGCTTTCTTT.

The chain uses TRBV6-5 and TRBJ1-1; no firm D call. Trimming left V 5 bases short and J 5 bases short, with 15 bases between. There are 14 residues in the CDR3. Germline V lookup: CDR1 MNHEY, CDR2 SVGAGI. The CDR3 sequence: CASSPPGVRTEAFF. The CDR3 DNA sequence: TGTGCCAGCAGTCCCCCAGGCGTGAGAACTGAAGCTTTCTTT.

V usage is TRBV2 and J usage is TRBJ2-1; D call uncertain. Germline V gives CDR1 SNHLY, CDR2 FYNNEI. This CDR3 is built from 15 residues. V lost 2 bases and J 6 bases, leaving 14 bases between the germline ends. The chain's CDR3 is CASSEWSDLFNEQFF. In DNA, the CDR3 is TGTGCCAGCAGTGAATGGTCAGATCTCTTCAATGAGCAGTTCTTC.

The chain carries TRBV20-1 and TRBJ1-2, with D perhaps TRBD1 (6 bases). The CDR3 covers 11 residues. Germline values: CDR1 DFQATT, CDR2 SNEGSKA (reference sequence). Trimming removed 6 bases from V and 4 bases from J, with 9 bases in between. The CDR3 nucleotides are TGCAGTGCCCCGACAGGCTATGGCTACACCTTC. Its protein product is CSAPTGYGYTF.